This T cell receptor (beta chain) was captured by sequencing in a study of T cells in Graves' hyperthyroidism and ophthalmopathy. Germline CDR1 is DFQATT and CDR2 is SNEGSKA (reference sequence). Unmatched junction bases numbered 16, after V lost 3 bases and J lost 3 bases. The CDR3 length is 17 residues. Amplification of TCR beta CDR3 regions used RNA as the template. A set of HTBI primers served as the primers for a first-round RT-PCR of the TCR CDR3. TCRdb reanalysed the multiplex PCR reads using MiXCR and keeps one entry per CDR3 protein. This table has hundreds of thousands of distinct CDR3 sequences, 15% to 20% appearing once.

The sample was blood. This chain uses TRBV20-1 with TRBJ2-7, with 8 bases matching TRBD2. The TCR comes from a woman in her 30s with Graves' hyperthyroidism. CDR3 region: CSARGSGTTGRDYEQYF. CDR3 coding DNA: TGCAGTGCTAGGGGTAGCGGGACCACCGGGAGAGACTACGAGCAGTACTTC.